Following are 26 T cell receptor beta chains from one sample sequenced in a study of blood T cell repertoires in COVID-19. Assay used: immunoSEQ multiplex PCR; TCRdb lists only in-frame clones, some missing. The sample has 200,000 to 300,000 clones, around nine tenths seen once. Sequencing was performed on PBMCs or T cells enriched from blood (not recorded which). The receptors here all came from a young woman who had recovered from COVID-19.

This rearrangement joins TRBV9 to TRBJ1-1, with 8 bases matching TRBD1. Germline loops: CDR1 SGDLS, CDR2 YYNGEE. The CDR3 runs 15 residues. The trim removed 3 bases at V and 1 base at J, leaving 5 bases unmatched. The CDR3 DNA reads as TGTGCCAGCAGCGGGAACGACAGGGGGAACACTGAAGCTTTCTTT. As protein: CASSGNDRGNTEAFF.

The rearrangement uses TRBV9 and TRBJ1-2; a weak D match, TRBD1 (5 bases). Trimming removed 0 bases from V and 0 bases from J, with 9 bases in between. Germline V gene data show CDR1 as SGDLS and CDR2 as YYNGEE. The CDR3 runs 15 residues. The DNA for the CDR3 is TGTGCCAGCAGCGTAGGGGGCAGCTCTAACTATGGCTACACCTTC. It codes for CASSVGGSSNYGYTF.

The gene calls are TRBV6-4 and TRBJ2-3; 7 positions agree with TRBD1. Germline values: CDR1 MRHNA, CDR2 SNTAGT. The CDR3 is 13 residues long. With 2 bases clipped from V and 6 bases from J, the junction kept 2 bases outside the gene matches. Here the CDR3 DNA reads TGTGCCAGCAGTGACACGGACAGGGATACGCAGTATTTT. Translation gives CASSDTDRDTQYF.

The rearrangement uses TRBV28 and TRBJ1-5, with no clear D. Trimming left V 2 bases short and J 3 bases short, with 8 bases between. The CDR3 is made up of 14 amino acids. The germline V gene has CDR1 MDHEN and CDR2 SYDVKM. The CDR3 nucleotides are TGTGCCAGCAGTTTAACCCAGGCCAATCAGCCCCAGCATTTT. This translates into CASSLTQANQPQHF.

The chain combines TRBV19 with TRBJ2-1; no clear D. Deletions cut 3 bases from V and 3 bases from J, with 15 bases between. The CDR3 spans 16 residues. From germline, CDR1 is LNHDA and CDR2 SQIVND (reference sequence). CDR3 DNA sequence: TGTGCCAGTAGTATCTTGTCCGAGGAGTTCTACAATGAGCAGTTCTTC. Its protein product is CASSILSEEFYNEQFF.

Here the CDR3 reads CASSKEEQIRTYNEQFF. In DNA, the CDR3 is TGTGCCAGCAGCAAAGAGGAGCAAATTCGGACCTACAATGAGCAGTTCTTC. The V call is TRBV21-1, the J call TRBJ2-1; the table's D call, TRBD2, has no DNA check behind it. TRBV21-1 is noted as a pseudogene. CDR3 length: 17 residues.

Only a few counts were recorded for this clone. The chain recombines TRBV7-9 with TRBJ1-1; D is ambiguous. V was cut by 5 bases and J by 5 bases, with 9 bases left in between. The germline CDR1 and CDR2 sequences are SEHNR and FQNEAQ (reference sequence). This CDR3 is built from 12 residues. The CDR3 nucleotides are TGTGCCAGCAGCAAAACGGGTACTGAAGCTTTCTTT. Its translation is CASSKTGTEAFF.

The chain combines TRBV28 with TRBJ1-5, with D uncertain. The ends were cut back, 3 bases at V and 3 bases at J, with 12 bases in the middle. This CDR3 spans 15 amino acids. Looked up from germline, CDR1 is MDHEN and CDR2 is SYDVKM. The CDR3 DNA reads TGTGCCAGCAGTTTGCCCCCACAGATCAATCAGCCCCAGCATTTT. Amino acid sequence: CASSLPPQINQPQHF.

The chain is built from TRBV27 and TRBJ1-1, with 7 bases that match TRBD1. Germline V lookup: CDR1 MNHEY, CDR2 SMNVEV (reference sequence). This CDR3 comprises 15 residues. Trimming cost V 2 bases and J 0 bases; bases outside gene matches: 3. The CDR3: CASSLGTAVNTEAFF. The CDR3 nucleotides are TGTGCCAGCAGTTTAGGGACAGCAGTGAACACTGAAGCTTTCTTT.

The J gene is TRBJ2-1, the V gene TRBV7-3, with 10 bases identical to TRBD2. From germline, CDR1 is SGHTA and CDR2 FQGTGA. With V trimmed by 2 bases and J by 6 bases, 13 bases remained unmatched. There are 18 residues in the CDR3. The CDR3 region has the DNA TGTGCCAGCAGCTTAGACGCCGCCGGGACTAGCGCGTCCAATGAGCAGTTCTTC. Protein: CASSLDAAGTSASNEQFF.

This rearrangement joins TRBV28 to TRBJ1-6; a weak D match, TRBD1 (6 bases). Between the trimmed V and J ends, which lost 6 bases and 10 bases, there was a span of 28 bases. In germline, CDR1 is MDHEN, CDR2 SYDVKM. The CDR3 has 18 residues. CDR3 region: CASSSEFFRGASGSPLHF. As DNA, the CDR3 is TGTGCCAGCAGCTCCGAGTTCTTTCGGGGGGCATCGGGATCACCCCTCCACTTT.

This chain joins TRBV19 and TRBJ2-1; 8 bases match TRBD1. The V segment lost 3 bases and the J segment 7 bases; nucleotides outside the gene matches: 14. The CDR3 runs 17 residues. Germline lookup yields CDR1 LNHDA and CDR2 SQIVND (reference sequence). CDR3 loop: CASSILSMTGARNEQFF. CDR3 nucleotides: TGTGCCAGTAGTATTTTATCGATGACAGGGGCTCGGAATGAGCAGTTCTTC.

This sequence joins TRBV9 and TRBJ1-3, with 7 bases lining up with TRBD1. Unmatched junction bases numbered 10, after V lost 4 bases and J lost 0 bases. CDR3 length: 17 amino acids. The germline CDR1 and CDR2 sequences are SGDLS and YYNGEE. The CDR3 region is CASSTRDSLRSGNTIYF. The DNA for the CDR3 is TGTGCCAGCAGCACTAGGGACAGTCTACGCTCTGGAAACACCATATATTTT.

The genes are TRBV2 and TRBJ2-1, with 8 bases matching TRBD2. Germline values: CDR1 SNHLY, CDR2 FYNNEI. This CDR3 has 14 amino acids. Trimming removed 3 bases from V and 6 bases from J; junction bases left unmatched: 4. The CDR3 sequence: CASSDGGLGNEQFF. In DNA, the CDR3 is TGTGCCAGCAGTGATGGGGGACTAGGCAATGAGCAGTTCTTC.

This clone was counted between two and nine times. The chain couples TRBV4-3 to TRBJ1-5, with 7 bases lining up with TRBD1. The CDR3 is 17 residues long. V dropped 4 bases and J dropped 7; count of bases not matched to a gene: 16. Looked up from germline, CDR1 is LGHNA and CDR2 is YSLEER. The CDR3 spells CASSPGPRQGSGQPQHF. In DNA form, the CDR3 reads TGCGCCAGCAGCCCGGGTCCCCGACAGGGTTCGGGACAGCCCCAGCATTTT.

The chain employs TRBV28 and TRBJ2-1; 11 bases are a match to TRBD2. Germline CDR1 and CDR2: MDHEN and SYDVKM. The CDR3 loop spans 15 amino acids. J was trimmed by 8 bases and V by 5 bases; bases with no gene match: 8. In DNA, the CDR3 is TGTGCCAGCAGTCCGCCTAGCGGGGGGATGGATGAGCAGTTCTTC. This codes for CASSPPSGGMDEQFF.

V is TRBV7-7 and J is TRBJ2-7; TRBD1 aligns across 9 bases. The CDR3 is 13 residues long. The J segment lost 5 bases and the V segment lost 6 bases, leaving 5 bases of the junction unmatched. Germline V lookup: CDR1 SSHAT, CDR2 FNYEAQ (reference sequence). This CDR3 reads CASSPGQGDEQYF. CDR3 in DNA: TGTGCCAGCAGTCCGGGACAGGGTGACGAGCAGTACTTC.

This chain connects TRBV6-1 to TRBJ1-4, with 9 bases fitting TRBD1. The CDR3 is made up of 19 amino acids. V lost 3 bases to trimming and J lost 3 bases; unmatched junction nucleotides: 14. Per the germline V gene, CDR1 is MNHNS and CDR2 is SASEGT. The CDR3 sequence: CASSEALGRTGVPNEKLFF. CDR3 in DNA: TGTGCCAGCAGTGAGGCCCTAGGCCGGACAGGGGTGCCTAATGAAAAACTGTTTTTT.

V is TRBV3-1 (or the pseudogene TRBV3-2) and J is TRBJ1-6, with a weak D call TRBD1 (5 bases). CDR3 length: 17 residues. The ends were cut back, 1 base at V and 9 bases at J, with 19 bases in the middle. CDR1 LGHDT and CDR2 YNNKEL come from the germline V gene (reference sequence). The CDR3 DNA is TGTGCCAGCAGCCAAGCAAGCCTAATGAACGGGGGTTCACCCCTCCACTTT. Its protein product is CASSQASLMNGGSPLHF.

This sequence joins TRBV7-9 and TRBJ1-1; D not certain. The V end was cut by 11 bases, the J end by 6 bases, with 19 bases between. The CDR3 is 13 residues long. Germline CDR1 SEHNR, CDR2 FQNEAQ (reference sequence). The chain's CDR3 is CARLILVVAEAFF. The CDR3 coding sequence is TGTGCCCGGTTAATATTGGTGGTCGCTGAAGCTTTCTTT.

This clone appeared once. The rearrangement links TRBV7-8 to TRBJ1-2; no firm D call. CDR1 and CDR2 (germline): SGHVS, FQNEAQ. Trimming left V 1 base short and J 4 bases short, with 16 bases between. The CDR3 length is 16 residues. CDR3 DNA sequence: TGTGCCAGCAGCTTAGGAGGTTACGCAGCTGCCTATGGCTACACCTTC. Translation: CASSLGGYAAAYGYTF.

This chain links TRBV5-1 with TRBJ2-3; 8 bases are a match to TRBD2. The germline V gene has CDR1 SGHRS and CDR2 YFSETQ. This CDR3 is 15 amino acids long. Trimming removed 7 bases from V and 3 bases from J; junction bases left unmatched: 10. CDR3 nucleotides: TGCGCCAGCCGCCTAAGCGGGGGTCGGACAGATACGCAGTATTTT. Translating gives CASRLSGGRTDTQYF.

The table lists this clone with a count of one. This rearrangement joins TRBV5-1 to TRBJ1-1; D perhaps matches TRBD1 (6 bases). This CDR3 is built from 15 residues. CDR1 is SGHRS, CDR2 YFSETQ, per germline. With 4 bases removed from V and 4 bases from J, the gap between germline ends came to 17 bases. The CDR3 loop reads CASSTIGGAGTEAFF. The CDR3 bases are TGCGCCAGCAGCACAATAGGGGGGGCAGGCACTGAAGCTTTCTTT.

The chain recombines TRBV7-2 with TRBJ1-2; D is possibly TRBD1 (5 bases). CDR1 is SGHTA, CDR2 FQGNSA, per germline. V dropped 4 bases and J dropped 8 bases, with 11 bases sitting between them. This CDR3 region has 12 residues. The chain's CDR3 is CASSWGLGGYTF. The DNA for the CDR3 is TGTGCCAGCAGCTGGGGCCTGGGCGGCTACACCTTC.

The chain couples TRBV19 to TRBJ1-6; D remains ambiguous. Trimming cost V 5 bases and J 6 bases, with 14 bases left between them. The CDR3 loop spans 15 amino acids. Germline V CDR1 and CDR2: LNHDA, SQIVND (reference sequence). The CDR3 nucleotides are TGTGCCAGTAGTCTCAGTAACGGAGGTAATTCACCCCTCCACTTT. Translating it yields CASSLSNGGNSPLHF.

This clone was found once. V usage is TRBV7-9 and J usage is TRBJ1-3; D unresolved. The CDR3 length is 15 residues. CDR1 and CDR2 (germline): SEHNR, FQNEAQ (reference sequence). Deletions cut 3 bases from V and 0 bases from J, with 9 bases between. The CDR3, as DNA: TGTGCCAGCAGCTTGGAGCCACTCTCTGGAAACACCATATATTTT. Its translation: CASSLEPLSGNTIYF. Filled out from reference TRBV7-9 and TRBJ1-3, the complete variable domain reads DTGVSQNPRHKITKRGQNVTFRCDPISEHNRLYWYRQTLGQGPEFLTYFQNEAQLEKSRLLSDRFSAERPKGSFSTLEIQRTEQGDSAMYLCASSLEPLSGNTIYFGEGSWLTVV.